This entry lists 20 T cell receptor beta chains sequenced from one sample in a study of cytomegalovirus exposure and HLA in healthy donors. PCR involved 60 Vbeta and 13 Jbeta primers. This table comes from immunoSEQ multiplex PCR, and its TCRdb copy is limited to in-frame clones, with some not included. This table has 150,000 to 200,000 clones, 80% appearing once. Specimen: PBMCs. These receptors originate from a man younger than 30 in good health and CMV-seropositive.

The chain carries TRBV30 and TRBJ1-5, with TRBD1 identical over 9 bases. V dropped 1 base and J dropped 11; count of bases not matched to a gene: 15. Germline V gene sequence: CDR1 GTSNPN, CDR2 SVGIG (reference sequence). The length of the CDR3 is 16 residues. This chain's CDR3 is CAWSARDRVRDLAQHF. Here the CDR3 DNA reads TGTGCCTGGAGTGCCCGGGACAGGGTTAGGGATCTGGCCCAGCATTTT.

The chain couples TRBV7-8 to TRBJ1-5, with D maybe TRBD1 (5 bases). Germline V CDR1 and CDR2: SGHVS, FQNEAQ. V lost 2 bases to trimming and J lost 6 bases, with 14 bases between them. This CDR3 is 15 amino acids long. The CDR3 loop reads CASSLTGVVGQPQHF. The CDR3 coding sequence is TGTGCCAGCAGCTTAACGGGGGTAGTAGGTCAGCCCCAGCATTTT.

The chain has TRBV20-1 and TRBJ2-5, with D unclear. Looked up from germline, CDR1 is DFQATT and CDR2 is SNEGSKA (reference sequence). V was shortened by 6 bases and J by 7 bases, with 12 bases between the two germline ends. CDR3 length equals 11 residues. CDR3 nucleotides: TGCAGTGCCGAAACGACTGGGACCCAGTACTTC. Translating gives CSAETTGTQYF.

The V and J genes are TRBV28 and TRBJ1-5; D is ambiguous. The germline V gene has CDR1 MDHEN and CDR2 SYDVKM. The CDR3 has 17 residues. The ends were cut back, 5 bases at V and 3 bases at J, with 20 bases in the middle. CDR3: CASSTPPSRGPNQPQHF. The CDR3 region has the DNA TGTGCCAGCAGTACCCCCCCTTCGAGAGGGCCCAATCAGCCCCAGCATTTT. Combining the CDR3 with reference TRBV28 and TRBJ1-5 gives the whole variable domain DVKVTQSSRYLVKRTGEKVFLECVQDMDHENMFWYRQDPGLGLRLIYFSYDVKMKEKGDIPEGYSVSREKKERFSLILESASTNQTSMYLCASSTPPSRGPNQPQHFGDGTRLSIL.

The chain links TRBV29-1 to TRBJ2-5; D remains unclear. CDR1 and CDR2 (germline): SQVTM, ANQGSEA. V was clipped by 6 bases and J by 5 bases, with 10 bases between them. The CDR3 runs to 11 residues. CDR3 loop: CSVLPRETQYF. DNA for the CDR3: TGCAGCGTCCTCCCTCGGGAGACCCAGTACTTC.

J is TRBJ1-1 and V is TRBV14; 9 nucleotides line up with TRBD1. The V gene end was trimmed by 5 bases and the J gene end by 4 bases; junction bases not matched to a gene: 8. CDR1 is SGHDN, CDR2 FVKESK, per germline. CDR3 length equals 15 residues. CDR3 loop: CASSSTRQGVTEAFF. The DNA for the CDR3 is TGTGCCAGCAGCTCAACTCGACAGGGGGTCACTGAAGCTTTCTTT.

A few counts support this clone. The chain has TRBV13 and TRBJ1-6, with D unclear. Germline V gene sequence: CDR1 PRHDT, CDR2 FYEKMQ (reference sequence). Trimming stripped 6 bases from V and 3 bases from J, with 9 bases between. The CDR3 runs to 14 residues. Here the CDR3 DNA reads TGTGCCAGCAGGGATCGGGACTATAATTCACCCCTCCACTTT. This sequence encodes CASRDRDYNSPLHF. Drawing the rest from reference TRBV13 and TRBJ1-6, the complete variable domain is AAGVIQSPRHLIKEKRETATLKCYPIPRHDTVYWYQQGPGQDPQFLISFYEKMQSDKGSIPDRFSAQQFSDYHSELNMSSLELGDSALYFCASRDRDYNSPLHFGNGTRLTVT.

The chain combines TRBV7-6 with TRBJ2-2; 7 nucleotides agree with TRBD1. Germline lookup yields CDR1 SGHVS and CDR2 FNYEAQ. The ends lost 6 bases at V and 4 bases at J; junction bases unmatched: 8. The CDR3 consists of 15 residues. This chain's CDR3 is CASRRQGSGTGELFF. The DNA of the CDR3 is TGTGCCAGCAGACGACAGGGTTCGGGCACCGGGGAGCTGTTTTTT.

Remarks on this clone: One end of the junction varies from germline; a read error may be responsible. The rearrangement joins TRBV6-5 to TRBJ1-5, with D hard to call. The germline CDR1 and CDR2 sequences are MNHEY and SVGAGI. The CDR3 is 13 amino acids. CDR3 region: CASRTTGNQAQHF. The DNA for the CDR3 is TGTGCCAGCAGGACGACGGGGAATCAGGCCCAGCATTTT.

The V call is TRBV7-7, the J call TRBJ2-3, with 12 positions matching TRBD2. V shed 5 bases, J shed 0 bases, and the junction held 3 bases outside the gene matches. This CDR3 comprises 16 residues. Per the germline V gene, CDR1 is SSHAT and CDR2 is FNYEAQ (reference sequence). The CDR3 region has the DNA TGTGCCAGCAGCCCTGGACTAGCGGGGAGCACAGATACGCAGTATTTT. Encoded protein: CASSPGLAGSTDTQYF. Variable domain in full (rest from reference TRBV7-7 and TRBJ2-3): GAGVSQSPRYKVTKRGQDVTLRCDPISSHATLYWYQQALGQGPEFLTYFNYEAQPDKSGLPSDRFSAERPEGSISTLTIQRTEQRDSAMYRCASSPGLAGSTDTQYFGPGTRLTVL.

V is TRBV19 and J is TRBJ2-1; D is unresolved. The germline gives CDR1 LNHDA, CDR2 SQIVND (reference sequence). This CDR3 has 14 residues. The V gene lost 4 bases and the J gene lost 0 bases, with 7 bases spanning the gap. The CDR3 DNA reads TGTGCCAGTAGTACCATGAGCTCCTACAATGAGCAGTTCTTC. Its translation: CASSTMSSYNEQFF.

This clone was recorded a few times. V and J are TRBV12-1 and TRBJ1-5; TRBD1, the D gene given by the table, was not confirmed from the DNA. TRBV12-1 is an annotated pseudogene. CDR3 length: 18 amino acids. CDR3 coding DNA: TGTGCCAGCAGCTTTCGGATTTGGGACAGAAGCTTTAATCAGCCCCAGCATTTT. Translated, it gives CASSFRIWDRSFNQPQHF.

The chain combines TRBV6-1 with TRBJ2-1; tentative D call: TRBD2 (5 bases). Per germline, CDR1 MNHNS and CDR2 SASEGT. The CDR3 is 13 residues long. The germline V and J ends were trimmed by 5 bases and 9 bases, with 14 bases remaining between them. The CDR3: CASSRTRGSEQFF. CDR3 in DNA: TGTGCCAGCAGTCGGACTCGAGGCTCTGAGCAGTTCTTC.

This rearrangement joins TRBV6-6 to TRBJ1-4, with a weak D call TRBD1 (6 bases). V was trimmed by 5 bases and J by 6 bases, leaving 13 bases between them. The germline CDR1 and CDR2 sequences are MNHNY and SVGAGI (reference sequence). This CDR3 spans 14 amino acids. The CDR3: CASSPDRNHEKLFF. DNA of the CDR3: TGTGCCAGCAGTCCAGACAGGAATCATGAAAAACTGTTTTTT.

Here the CDR3 reads CASSQDSARGGKLFF. The CDR3 nucleotides are TGCGCCAGCAGCCAAGATAGTGCCAGGGGCGGAAAACTGTTTTTT. The chain uses TRBV4-1 and TRBJ1-4, with a tentative D call TRBD1 (6 bases). Germline assignment: CDR1 MGHRA and CDR2 YSYEKL. Trimming left V 0 bases short and J 10 bases short, with 15 bases between. This CDR3 has 15 residues.

V is TRBV6-5 and J is TRBJ1-5; D perhaps matches TRBD1 (6 bases). The CDR3 extends over 13 amino acids. V gave up 5 bases and J gave up 2 bases, with 7 bases separating them. Germline CDR1 and CDR2: MNHEY and SVGAGI. The CDR3: CASSRQGNQPQHF. CDR3 coding DNA: TGTGCCAGCAGTCGACAGGGCAATCAGCCCCAGCATTTT.

The V gene is TRBV6-5, the J gene TRBJ2-3; D remains unclear. The ends were cut back, 3 bases at V and 0 bases at J, with 10 bases in the middle. The CDR3 runs to 15 residues. CDR1 is MNHEY and CDR2 is SVGAGI in the germline V gene. CDR3: CASSYRGASTDTQYF. The CDR3 nucleotides are TGTGCCAGCAGTTATAGAGGAGCTAGCACAGATACGCAGTATTTT.

The chain recombines TRBV21-1 with TRBJ1-2; TRBD1, the table's D call, lacks a check against the DNA. TRBV21-1 is noted as a pseudogene. This CDR3 is 15 amino acids long. CDR3 in amino acids: CASSATTGVDYGYTF. The CDR3 DNA reads TGTGCCAGCAGCGCAACAACAGGGGTTGACTATGGCTACACCTTC.

This sequence joins TRBV27 and TRBJ1-2; weak D call: TRBD1 (5 bases). CDR1 and CDR2 from the germline V gene are MNHEY and SMNVEV (reference sequence). The CDR3 loop spans 13 amino acids. V lost 0 bases and J 3 bases, leaving 5 bases between the germline ends. As DNA, the CDR3 is TGTGCCAGCAGTTTATCAGGGGACTATGGCTACACCTTC. The encoded protein is CASSLSGDYGYTF.

The CDR3 coding sequence is TGTGCCAGCAGCTTACAGGGGTTAATATATGGCTACACCTTC. Amino acids: CASSLQGLIYGYTF. The chain is built from TRBV5-6 and TRBJ1-2, with 7 bases aligning to TRBD1. Germline loops: CDR1 SGHDT, CDR2 YYEEEE. Trimming at V came to 2 bases and at J to 5 bases, leaving 6 bases not matched to a gene. The CDR3 length is 14 residues.